The next 15 T cell receptor beta chains were all read from a single sample in a study of shared clonotypes between healthy human individuals. Produced via immunoSEQ multiplex PCR; TCRdb's table is partial and in-frame only. The repertoire holds some 2 million clones, with roughly 94% as singletons. CD45RO-negative, CCR7-selected cells formed the naive CD8 fraction, which excluded terminally differentiated effector memory CD45RA+ cells. Sequencing was performed on naive CD8+ T cells sorted from blood. Receptor source: a man aged 18 to 35 in good health.

In this sample, this clone turned up once. This sequence joins TRBV28 and TRBJ2-7, with D unclear. In germline, CDR1 is MDHEN, CDR2 SYDVKM. This CDR3 spans 15 amino acids. V lost 5 bases to trimming and J lost 5 bases, with 19 bases between them. CDR3 region: CASSPMLGPSDEQYF. The CDR3 bases are TGTGCCAGCAGTCCCATGCTAGGTCCTTCGGACGAGCAGTACTTC.

In its sample, this clone was seen once. The chain combines TRBV9 with TRBJ1-1; a weak D match, TRBD1 (5 bases). This CDR3 has 15 amino acids. From germline, CDR1 is SGDLS and CDR2 YYNGEE. V lost 0 bases to trimming and J lost 1 base, with 10 bases between them. The CDR3 loop reads CASSVDGHPNTEAFF. DNA for the CDR3: TGTGCCAGCAGCGTAGACGGACATCCGAACACTGAAGCTTTCTTT.

This chain connects TRBV2 to TRBJ2-5; D might be TRBD2 (5 bases). V lost 7 bases and J lost 2, with 8 bases in between. The CDR3 extends over 12 amino acids. Germline V gene data show CDR1 as SNHLY and CDR2 as FYNNEI. CDR3 sequence: CASTGDQETQYF. The CDR3 DNA reads as TGTGCCAGCACCGGGGATCAAGAGACCCAGTACTTC.

The chain combines TRBV5-5 with TRBJ2-7, with D tentatively TRBD1 (5 bases). Germline CDR1 SGHKS, CDR2 YYEKEE (reference sequence). The CDR3 is 18 residues long. Trimming cost V 0 bases and J 3 bases, with 22 bases left between them. Written as DNA, the CDR3 is TGTGCCAGCAGCTTGGAAGGAGACAGTGGGTTCCTTATCTACGAGCAGTACTTC. This sequence encodes CASSLEGDSGFLIYEQYF.

The chain uses TRBV5-6 and TRBJ2-7; TRBD2 might be the D (5 bases). The germline CDR1 and CDR2 sequences are SGHDT and YYEEEE. V was trimmed by 0 bases and J by 7 bases, leaving 11 bases between them. The CDR3 loop spans 13 amino acids. The CDR3 DNA reads TGTGCCAGCAGCTTGGCGGGGTATGGGGAGCAGTACTTC. Translating gives CASSLAGYGEQYF.

On this clone itself: Other nucleotide sequences from this sample produce the same CDR3. The chain recombines TRBV6-1 with TRBJ2-7; perhaps TRBD1 as D (6 bases). The CDR3 length is 12 residues. Trimming cost V 7 bases and J 1 base, with 8 bases left between them. CDR1 is MNHNS, CDR2 SASEGT, per germline. The CDR3 bases are TGTGCCAGCAACACAGGGTCCTACGAGCAGTACTTC. Its protein is CASNTGSYEQYF.

The chain links TRBV6-5 to TRBJ2-5; 7 nucleotides match TRBD1. The CDR3 extends over 15 amino acids. Germline V gives CDR1 MNHEY, CDR2 SVGAGI. Losses at the gene ends were 5 bases for V and 4 bases for J; bases not matched to a gene: 10. The CDR3 bases are TGTGCCAGCAGTCCCAAGGGCAGGGGGTTAGAGACCCAGTACTTC. It codes for CASSPKGRGLETQYF.

V and J are TRBV10-2 and TRBJ1-2, with D tentatively TRBD1 (6 bases). Germline-derived CDR1 and CDR2 are WSHSY and SAAADI. This CDR3 is built from 14 residues. V lost 9 bases to trimming and J lost 3 bases, with 17 bases between them. Here the CDR3 reads CASWGGLLDYGYTF. In DNA, the CDR3 is TGCGCCAGTTGGGGGGGGCTTCTCGACTATGGCTACACCTTC.

The chain is built from TRBV5-6 and TRBJ2-5; 7 bases are a match to TRBD1. This CDR3 is built from 14 residues. Germline V gene data show CDR1 as SGHDT and CDR2 as YYEEEE. Losses at the gene ends were 3 bases for V and 1 base for J; bases not matched to a gene: 3. This chain's CDR3 is CASSYAGGQETQYF. In DNA form, the CDR3 reads TGTGCCAGCAGCTATGCAGGGGGCCAAGAGACCCAGTACTTC.

A word on this clone: A clone one base away is much larger, so this may be a read error. The CDR3 nucleotides are TGTGCCAGCAGCTTTGTGGACACTGAAGCTTTCTTT. Its protein product is CASSFVDTEAFF. The chain uses TRBV5-4 and TRBJ1-1; no clear D gene. Germline values: CDR1 SGHNT, CDR2 YYREEE (reference sequence). This CDR3 contains 12 residues. V gave up 2 bases and J gave up 3 bases, with 5 bases separating them.

The CDR3 protein is CASSSPGQSYNEQFF. The CDR3 DNA follows: TGTGCCAGCAGCTCCCCGGGACAATCCTACAATGAGCAGTTCTTC. The V call is TRBV13, the J call TRBJ2-1; D perhaps matches TRBD1 (6 bases). Between the trimmed V and J ends, which lost 4 bases and 1 base, there was a span of 11 bases. This CDR3 comprises 15 residues. Germline V CDR1 and CDR2: PRHDT, FYEKMQ (reference sequence).

The rearrangement links TRBV5-4 to TRBJ2-7; D may be TRBD1 or TRBD2 (6 bases each). Germline lookup yields CDR1 SGHNT and CDR2 YYREEE (reference sequence). V shed 4 bases and J shed 1 base, with 15 bases lying between them. The CDR3 spans 15 residues. DNA for the CDR3: TGTGCCAGCAGCCCGGCCAAGGGGGGATCCTACGAGCAGTACTTC. Translated, it gives CASSPAKGGSYEQYF.

The V gene is TRBV9, the J gene TRBJ2-3; TRBD1 matches 7 bases. With V trimmed by 3 bases and J by 5 bases, 9 bases remained unmatched. CDR3 size: 15 residues. Germline loops: CDR1 SGDLS, CDR2 YYNGEE. The CDR3 sequence: CASSATGTAGDTQYF. DNA of the CDR3: TGTGCCAGCAGCGCGACGGGGACAGCCGGAGATACGCAGTATTTT.

This clone turned up a few times. The chain has TRBV7-9 and TRBJ2-7; 9 nucleotides line up with TRBD1. The junction had 9 bases not matched to a gene; V was cut back by 5 bases and J by 4 bases. This CDR3 contains 15 residues. Germline lookup yields CDR1 SEHNR and CDR2 FQNEAQ (reference sequence). The CDR3 coding sequence is TGTGCCAGCAGCCCCGGACGGGACAGGGTGTACGAGCAGTACTTC. The encoded protein is CASSPGRDRVYEQYF.

Concerning this clone: The junction and the germline gene differ at one end; a read error may be behind it. This sequence joins TRBV2 and TRBJ1-2; the D is unclear. Germline-derived CDR1 and CDR2 are SNHLY and FYNNEI. This CDR3 is 12 amino acids long. CDR3 sequence: CASSAGLYDYTF. The DNA for the CDR3 is TGTGCCAGCAGTGCAGGCCTGTATGACTACACCTTC.